This paragraph reports one T cell receptor beta chain. The data derive from a study of blood T cell repertoires in COVID-19. Looking at the study overall: From T cells, B-cell-depleted T cells, or PBMCs came the material, which was cDNA or gDNA.

Original processing notes: Using reference gene primer amplification, nucleated cell counts were estimated. The protocol was immunoSEQ multiplex PCR, while the TCRdb copy is restricted to in-frame clones and leaves out a portion. D and trimming come from the DNA, and the V and J calls and clone size come from that table. This table holds 150,000 to 200,000 clones, roughly 80% found once. V lost 2 bases, J lost 4 bases, and 11 bases lay in between. CDR1 SQVTM and CDR2 ANQGSEA come from the germline V gene. The CDR3 spans 13 residues. Sequenced material: peripheral blood. The chain is built from TRBV29-1 and TRBJ2-5, with D possibly being TRBD1 (7 bases). The receptor was isolated from a woman aged 80 or over with COVID-19, enrolled during active disease. Here the CDR3 DNA reads TGCAGCGTTGAACGACAGGGAGGAGAGACCCAGTACTTC. This sequence encodes CSVERQGGETQYF. The full variable domain, its missing parts supplied by reference TRBV29-1 and TRBJ2-5, is SAVISQKPSRDICQRGTSLTIQCQVDSQVTMMFWYRQQPGQSLTLIATANQGSEATYESGFVIDKFPISRPNLTFSTLTVSNMSPEDSSIYLCSVERQGGETQYFGPGTRLLVL.